This TCR beta chain was documented in a study of blood T cells in healthy people across ages. Trimming removed 10 bases from V and 2 bases from J, with 11 bases in between. The CDR3 is 12 amino acids. Germline CDR1 ENHRY, CDR2 SYGVKD. There are a few counts of this clonotype. What it binds is unknown. Sample-barcoded 5' priming and a J-beta primer mix drove a second PCR of roughly 7 to 11 cycles. TCRdb reanalysed the 5' RACE reads using MiXCR and keeps one entry per CDR3 protein. The table has approximately 1,000,000 distinct CDR3 sequences, 35% to 55% seen once. Notes on the study in general: Leaving the PBMCs unsorted stopped any conclusive comparison of naive versus antigen-experienced cells.

Donors each provided about 9.5 milliliters of peripheral blood. J is TRBJ1-2 and V is TRBV10-3; the D is unclear. The source material was blood. The receptor was derived from a woman aged 60-75 years in good health. CDR3 coding DNA: TGTGCCACTCCAGGAACCAACTATGGCTACACCTTC. Translating gives CATPGTNYGYTF.